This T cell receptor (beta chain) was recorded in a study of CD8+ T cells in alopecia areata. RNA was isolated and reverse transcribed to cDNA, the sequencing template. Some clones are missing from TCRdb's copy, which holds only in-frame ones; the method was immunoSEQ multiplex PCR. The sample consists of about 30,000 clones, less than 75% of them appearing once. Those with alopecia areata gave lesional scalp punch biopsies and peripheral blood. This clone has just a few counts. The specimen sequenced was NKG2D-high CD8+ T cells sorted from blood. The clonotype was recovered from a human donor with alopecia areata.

CDR3 protein: CAISPGTGITLAKNIQYF. The DNA of the CDR3 is TGTGCCATCAGTCCCGGGACAGGGATCACCCTAGCCAAAAACATTCAGTACTTC. The chain couples TRBV10-3 to TRBJ2-4; 9 positions agree with TRBD1. From germline, CDR1 is ENHRY and CDR2 SYGVKD. The junction had 11 bases not matched to a gene; V was cut back by 5 bases and J by 0 bases. There are 18 residues in the CDR3.